Sequencing of this T cell receptor (beta chain) was carried out in a study of control samples from healthy donors and cancer patients. CDR3 length: 15 residues. Trimming left V 1 base short and J 3 bases short, with 13 bases between. Per the germline V gene, CDR1 is SGHTS and CDR2 is YDEGEE. Profiling relied on immunoSEQ multiplex PCR, and the TCRdb table lists in-frame clones only, not all of them. The data hold 110,000 or so clones, with roughly 90% observed a single time. The chain joins TRBV5-8 to TRBJ1-1; possibly TRBD1 for D (6 bases). The sequencing input was blood. The TCR sequence derives from a man aged 45-65 years in good health. CDR3 loop: CASSLFYREHTEAFF. CDR3 DNA sequence: TGTGCCAGCAGCTTGTTTTACAGGGAACACACTGAAGCTTTCTTT.